This entry describes one T cell receptor beta chain. V was cut by 3 bases and J by 6 bases, with 14 bases left in between. CDR3 length equals 14 residues. Germline V CDR1 and CDR2: MGHRA, YSYEKL. The data are from a study of T cell changes during pregnancy in multiple sclerosis. This table comes from immunoSEQ multiplex PCR, and its TCRdb copy is limited to in-frame clones, with some not included. The sample shows some 80,000 clones, approximately 95% of them seen only once. V gene TRBV4-1 combines with J gene TRBJ1-2, with D possibly TRBD1 on 6 matching bases. The sample consisted of peripheral blood, taken in the first trimester of pregnancy. This clonotype originated in a female donor with multiple sclerosis, enrolled in a pregnancy study. In DNA form, the CDR3 reads TGCGCCAGCAGCCAGACTGGACAGAGGAATGGCTACACCTTC. This encodes CASSQTGQRNGYTF.